This T cell receptor (beta chain) was documented in a study of control samples from healthy donors and cancer patients. The protocol was immunoSEQ multiplex PCR, while the TCRdb copy is restricted to in-frame clones and leaves out a portion. There are more than 45,000 clones in the sample; less than 95% occur only once, and 0.91% lies in the top ten. The sample comprised PBMCs. The clonotype comes from a man aged 30 to 39 with colorectal cancer.

CDR3 sequence: CASSQPGTITDTQYF. The CDR3 DNA reads TGCGCCAGCAGCCAACCCGGGACCATCACAGATACGCAGTATTTT. V is TRBV4-1 and J is TRBJ2-3; D may correspond to TRBD1 or TRBD2 (5 bases each). This CDR3 has 15 amino acids. The V end lost 2 bases, the J end lost 2 bases, and 11 bases lay between the germline ends. Germline CDR1 reads MGHRA; CDR2 reads YSYEKL.